This is a list of T cell receptor beta chains from one sample in a study of human T cells and chemical hapten exposure. In TCRdb, the RACE reads were re-called with MiXCR into one record per CDR3 protein. The sample includes 150,000 to 200,000 distinct CDR3 sequences, approximately 15% seen only once; the top ten take 1.5% to 2%. The material was whole blood, obtained in connection with sensitization to the hapten diphenylcyclopropenone (DPC). The source is a woman under 40 with alopecia areata. Some clones in this sample may be carry-over from other donors' samples. The CDR3 runs from the conserved cysteine through the conserved F or W. A D gene is named only where the DNA matches it firmly. Size values are once, few and many counts, or a class for expanded clones, and some rows have none.

D gene: .
clone size: .
V gene: TRBV18
J gene: TRBJ1-1
CDR3 DNA: TGTGCCAGCTCCACGACAGATAACACTGAAGCTTTCTTT
CDR3 protein: CASSTTDNTEAFF

D gene: .
clone size: few
V gene: TRBV7-7
J gene: TRBJ2-2
CDR3 DNA: TGTGCCAGCAGCTTAGACAGGCCAACCGGGGAGCTGTTTTTT
CDR3 protein: CASSLDRPTGELFF

D gene: .
clone size: few
V gene: TRBV5-4
J gene: TRBJ1-4
CDR3 DNA: TGTGCCAGCAGCTTGCAGGATCCGATTCCTGGGGCTGGTGAAAAACTGTTTTTT
CDR3 protein: CASSLQDPIPGAGEKLFF

D gene: TRBD1
clone size: .
V gene: TRBV5-6
J gene: TRBJ2-5
CDR3 DNA: TGTGCCAGCAGCGTAACCGGGACAGGGGGCTTGGAGACCCAGTACTTC
CDR3 protein: CASSVTGTGGLETQYF

D gene: TRBD2
clone size: .
V gene: TRBV28
J gene: TRBJ2-5
CDR3 DNA: TGTGCCAGCAGCTTTGAAGCGGGGCAGAGGACCCAGTACTTC
CDR3 protein: CASSFEAGQRTQYF

D gene: .
clone size: .
V gene: TRBV10-3
J gene: TRBJ2-5
CDR3 DNA: TGTGCCATCAGTGAGTCGGAGAGTAGGACCCAGTACTTC
CDR3 protein: CAISESESRTQYF

D gene: .
clone size: .
V gene: TRBV28
J gene: TRBJ2-5
CDR3 DNA: TGTGCCAGCAGTTTCGGAGGGGCGAAGGAGACCCAGTACTTC
CDR3 protein: CASSFGGAKETQYF

D gene: .
clone size: many
V gene: TRBV4-2
J gene: TRBJ1-1
CDR3 DNA: TGTGCCAGCAGCTCAAGGGGGGGCGCTGCTGAAGCTTTCTTT
CDR3 protein: CASSSRGGAAEAFF

D gene: TRBD1
clone size: few
V gene: TRBV20-1
J gene: TRBJ1-5
CDR3 DNA: TGCAGTGCTAGGACAGGGGAGTCTCAGCCCCAGCATTTT
CDR3 protein: CSARTGESQPQHF

D gene: .
clone size: many
V gene: TRBV6-2/TRBV6-3
J gene: TRBJ1-5
CDR3 DNA: TGTGCCAGCACCTCCCCTTGGGGGGGTAGCCAGCCCCAGCATTTT
CDR3 protein: CASTSPWGGSQPQHF

D gene: .
clone size: few
V gene: TRBV4-3
J gene: TRBJ1-2
CDR3 DNA: TGCGCCAGCAGCCAAGCCGAGGACAGCTTCTATGGCTACACCTTC
CDR3 protein: CASSQAEDSFYGYTF

D gene: TRBD1
clone size: .
V gene: TRBV6-6
J gene: TRBJ1-2
CDR3 DNA: TGTGCCAGCAGTACAGGGACAGGGGGCAGCTATGGCTACACCTTC
CDR3 protein: CASSTGTGGSYGYTF

D gene: .
clone size: few
V gene: TRBV7-6
J gene: TRBJ1-6
CDR3 DNA: TGTGCCAGCAGCAGCTCCGGGGGCGCCTCCTATAATTCACCCCTCCACTTT
CDR3 protein: CASSSSGGASYNSPLHF

D gene: .
clone size: .
V gene: TRBV28
J gene: TRBJ2-7
CDR3 DNA: TGTGCCAGCAGTCAGGGATTCTACGAGCAGTACTTC
CDR3 protein: CASSQGFYEQYF

D gene: TRBD1
clone size: few
V gene: TRBV19
J gene: TRBJ2-7
CDR3 DNA: TGTGCCAGTAGTATGGGACAGTTTAGCCACGAGCAGTACTTC
CDR3 protein: CASSMGQFSHEQYF

D gene: .
clone size: .
V gene: TRBV4-1
J gene: TRBJ1-1
CDR3 DNA: TGCGCCAGCAGCCAAGTGGGGGGGAACACTGAAGCTTTCTTT
CDR3 protein: CASSQVGGNTEAFF

D gene: TRBD2
clone size: many
V gene: TRBV20-1
J gene: TRBJ2-7
CDR3 DNA: TGCAGTGCTGGGAGGGACCCGACCTACGAGCAGTACTTC
CDR3 protein: CSAGRDPTYEQYF

D gene: TRBD1
clone size: .
V gene: TRBV4-2
J gene: TRBJ2-5
CDR3 DNA: TGTGCCAGCAGCAAGCCGGGACAGGGGGCCCAAGAGACCCAGTACTTC
CDR3 protein: CASSKPGQGAQETQYF

D gene: TRBD2
clone size: .
V gene: TRBV12-3/TRBV12-4
J gene: TRBJ2-1
CDR3 DNA: TGTGCCAGCAGGCCGGGACTAGCGGGGGCTGGGGATGAGCAGTTCTTC
CDR3 protein: CASRPGLAGAGDEQFF

D gene: TRBD2
clone size: .
V gene: TRBV28
J gene: TRBJ2-3
CDR3 DNA: TGTGCCAGCAGTTTAGGTGGGACTAGCGGAGCTTATACGCAGTATTTT
CDR3 protein: CASSLGGTSGAYTQYF

D gene: .
clone size: .
V gene: TRBV29-1
J gene: TRBJ1-2
CDR3 DNA: TGCAGCGTTCAGGGGAACTATGGCTACACCTTC
CDR3 protein: CSVQGNYGYTF

D gene: .
clone size: .
V gene: TRBV7-9
J gene: TRBJ1-4
CDR3 DNA: TGTGCCAGCAGCTTGGCCCCCGCAACTAATGAAAAACTGTTTTTT
CDR3 protein: CASSLAPATNEKLFF

D gene: .
clone size: .
V gene: TRBV7-9
J gene: TRBJ2-3
CDR3 DNA: TGTGCCAGCAGCTTAGGGGTCCGAATATTCACAGATACGCAGTATTTT
CDR3 protein: CASSLGVRIFTDTQYF

D gene: TRBD2
clone size: few
V gene: TRBV10-3
J gene: TRBJ2-1
CDR3 DNA: TGTGCCATCACGGCGGGAGGTCACAATGAGCAGTTCTTC
CDR3 protein: CAITAGGHNEQFF

D gene: .
clone size: .
V gene: TRBV28
J gene: TRBJ1-2
CDR3 DNA: TGTGCCAGCAGTCGCTACGCGGGTGGAGGCTACACCTTC
CDR3 protein: CASSRYAGGGYTF

D gene: TRBD2
clone size: .
V gene: TRBV7-9
J gene: TRBJ2-1
CDR3 DNA: TGTGCCAGCAGCTTACCCCAGCGGGAGCTCAATGAGCAGTTCTTC
CDR3 protein: CASSLPQRELNEQFF

D gene: TRBD1
clone size: few
V gene: TRBV3-1
J gene: TRBJ2-2
CDR3 DNA: TGTGCCAGCAGTCAAATTGGGACAGCGAACACCGGGGAGCTGTTTTTT
CDR3 protein: CASSQIGTANTGELFF

D gene: .
clone size: few
V gene: TRBV29-1
J gene: TRBJ2-3
CDR3 DNA: TGCAGCGTTCTTATATTAGATACGCAGTATTTT
CDR3 protein: CSVLILDTQYF

D gene: .
clone size: few
V gene: TRBV11-2
J gene: TRBJ2-1
CDR3 DNA: TGTGCCAGCAGCCGACAGATAAAAGACAATGAGCAGTTCTTC
CDR3 protein: CASSRQIKDNEQFF

D gene: .
clone size: .
V gene: TRBV30
J gene: TRBJ2-7
CDR3 DNA: TGTGCCTGGGCCTCCGGGTCCGAGCAGTACTTC
CDR3 protein: CAWASGSEQYF

D gene: .
clone size: .
V gene: TRBV20-1
J gene: TRBJ2-4
CDR3 DNA: TGCAGTGCTTACGTTTTAGCCATTCAGTACTTC
CDR3 protein: CSAYVLAIQYF

D gene: TRBD1
clone size: many
V gene: TRBV20-1
J gene: TRBJ1-2
CDR3 DNA: TGCAGTGCTAGAGTAGCCAGGGGGAGAGGCTACACCTTC
CDR3 protein: CSARVARGRGYTF

D gene: TRBD2
clone size: many
V gene: TRBV7-2
J gene: TRBJ2-1
CDR3 DNA: TGTGCCAGCAGCTTAACCCCTAGCGGGAGAGGTGAGCAGTTCTTC
CDR3 protein: CASSLTPSGRGEQFF

D gene: .
clone size: .
V gene: TRBV12-3/TRBV12-4
J gene: TRBJ2-1
CDR3 DNA: TGTGCCAGCAGCCGACAGGGAGGGAGCTCCTACAATGAGCAGTTCTTC
CDR3 protein: CASSRQGGSSYNEQFF

D gene: .
clone size: few
V gene: TRBV12-3/TRBV12-4
J gene: TRBJ1-5
CDR3 DNA: TGTGCCAGCAGTTTAAGTTGGGGGGGCAGCAATCAGCCCCAGCATTTT
CDR3 protein: CASSLSWGGSNQPQHF

D gene: TRBD1
clone size: many
V gene: TRBV18
J gene: TRBJ2-6
CDR3 DNA: TGTGCCAGCTCACCCTCCGACAGGGACTCTGGGGCCAACGTCCTGACTTTC
CDR3 protein: CASSPSDRDSGANVLTF

D gene: .
clone size: few
V gene: TRBV28
J gene: TRBJ2-7
CDR3 DNA: TGTGCCAGCAGCTCACGACAGGATAGGAACTACGAGCAGTACTTC
CDR3 protein: CASSSRQDRNYEQYF

D gene: .
clone size: .
V gene: TRBV20-1
J gene: TRBJ2-7
CDR3 DNA: TGCAGTGCTAGGCAGGCTCTCTACGAGCAGTACTTC
CDR3 protein: CSARQALYEQYF

D gene: .
clone size: .
V gene: TRBV5-5
J gene: TRBJ1-1
CDR3 DNA: TGTGCCAGCAGCTTTTGGGCGGACGCTGAAGCTTTCTTT
CDR3 protein: CASSFWADAEAFF

D gene: TRBD2
clone size: .
V gene: TRBV6-2/TRBV6-3
J gene: TRBJ2-1
CDR3 DNA: TGTGCCAGCAGCACCCCGATAGCGGGAGATTATGAGCAGTTCTTC
CDR3 protein: CASSTPIAGDYEQFF

D gene: .
clone size: few
V gene: TRBV18
J gene: TRBJ1-1
CDR3 DNA: TGTGCCAGCTCATTCAAGGCAGACACTGAAGCTTTCTTT
CDR3 protein: CASSFKADTEAFF

D gene: .
clone size: few
V gene: TRBV5-6
J gene: TRBJ1-2
CDR3 DNA: TGTGCCAGCAGCTTGATCGGGCTCTACTATGGCTACACCTTC
CDR3 protein: CASSLIGLYYGYTF

D gene: .
clone size: .
V gene: TRBV4-2
J gene: TRBJ2-2
CDR3 DNA: TGTGCCAGCAGCCAAGATATGGGGAAGAACACCGGGGAGCTGTTTTTT
CDR3 protein: CASSQDMGKNTGELFF

D gene: .
clone size: few
V gene: TRBV7-8
J gene: TRBJ1-4
CDR3 DNA: TGTGCCAGCAGCCCTCTGTTGGGCGGTGAAAAACTGTTTTTT
CDR3 protein: CASSPLLGGEKLFF

D gene: .
clone size: many
V gene: TRBV13
J gene: TRBJ1-1
CDR3 DNA: TGTGCCAGCAGCTTAATTGGGAACACTGAAGCTTTCTTT
CDR3 protein: CASSLIGNTEAFF

D gene: TRBD2
clone size: few
V gene: TRBV7-8
J gene: TRBJ2-7
CDR3 DNA: TGTGCCAGCAGCGGGGGACTAGCGGGAGGTTACGAGCAGTACTTC
CDR3 protein: CASSGGLAGGYEQYF

D gene: .
clone size: few
V gene: TRBV20-1
J gene: TRBJ1-5
CDR3 DNA: TGCAGTGCTAGATGGGCAGGGCAGCCCCAGCATTTT
CDR3 protein: CSARWAGQPQHF

D gene: TRBD1
clone size: once
V gene: TRBV24-1
J gene: TRBJ2-1
CDR3 DNA: TGTGCCACCAGTGACTCCGGGACAGGATCCTACAATGAGCAGTTCTTC
CDR3 protein: CATSDSGTGSYNEQFF

D gene: .
clone size: few
V gene: TRBV24-1
J gene: TRBJ2-1
CDR3 DNA: TGTGCCACCAGTGCCAGACAGGTCTCGGATGAGCAGTTCTTC
CDR3 protein: CATSARQVSDEQFF

D gene: .
clone size: many
V gene: TRBV28
J gene: TRBJ1-2
CDR3 DNA: TGTGCCAGCAGTGTACAGGACCCCTATGGCTACACCTTC
CDR3 protein: CASSVQDPYGYTF

D gene: .
clone size: many
V gene: TRBV5-4
J gene: TRBJ2-1
CDR3 DNA: TGTGCCAGCAGCTTAGGAGGGAACCTCTACAATGAGCAGTTCTTC
CDR3 protein: CASSLGGNLYNEQFF

D gene: .
clone size: few
V gene: TRBV11-1
J gene: TRBJ2-5
CDR3 DNA: TGTGCCAGCAGCAACGTCGGGTCAGTTGAGACCCAGTACTTC
CDR3 protein: CASSNVGSVETQYF

D gene: .
clone size: many
V gene: TRBV4-1
J gene: TRBJ1-1
CDR3 DNA: TGCGCCAGCAGCCAAGATATAAGGACTGAAGCTTTCTTT
CDR3 protein: CASSQDIRTEAFF

D gene: .
clone size: .
V gene: TRBV28
J gene: TRBJ2-7
CDR3 DNA: TGTGCTGCCGGTGGGACACACTCCTACGAGCAGTACTTC
CDR3 protein: CAAGGTHSYEQYF

D gene: TRBD2
clone size: few
V gene: TRBV5-1
J gene: TRBJ2-7
CDR3 DNA: TGCGCCAGCAGCTTGGTTGGTAGCGGGAACGAGCAGTACTTC
CDR3 protein: CASSLVGSGNEQYF

D gene: .
clone size: .
V gene: TRBV5-1
J gene: TRBJ2-1
CDR3 DNA: TGCGCCAGCAGTCGCGAGGGGACCTACAATGAGCAGTTCTTC
CDR3 protein: CASSREGTYNEQFF

D gene: .
clone size: few
V gene: TRBV5-4
J gene: TRBJ2-4
CDR3 DNA: TGTGCCAGCAGCCCGGACCCGCTGGGGGCCAAAAACATTCAGTACTTC
CDR3 protein: CASSPDPLGAKNIQYF

D gene: .
clone size: .
V gene: TRBV20-1
J gene: TRBJ2-1
CDR3 DNA: TGCAGTGCTAGAGATAGGAACAAGCCCGCGGTGGAGCAGTTCTTC
CDR3 protein: CSARDRNKPAVEQFF

D gene: .
clone size: .
V gene: TRBV28
J gene: TRBJ1-5
CDR3 DNA: TGTGCCAGCAGTCCTTCATCGGGGGCAGTTCAGCCCCAGCATTTT
CDR3 protein: CASSPSSGAVQPQHF